This T cell receptor beta chain was obtained from a study of OX40 agonist ivuxolimab in advanced cancers. On the study more broadly: The drug used for patients, ivuxolimab, was an agonistic anti-OX40 (CD134) antibody.

On this clone itself: As yet, its antigen is unknown.

The protocol was immunoSEQ multiplex PCR, while the TCRdb copy is restricted to in-frame clones and leaves out a portion. The sample lists more than 45,000 clones, approximately 81% occurring once. Study findings and constraints: Normalized T-cell clonal expansion was also low in a subset of nonresponders. Among patients with partial responses at 0.1-3.0 mg/kg, clonal expansion was among the lowest. At 0.1 to 3.0 mg/kg and by week 6, clonal expansion occurred in CD4+ and CD8+ blood T cells.

Sample: CD4+ or CD8+ T cells sorted from blood, taken in a trial of the OX40 agonist ivuxolimab. The origin of this receptor is an adult with an advanced solid tumor such as melanoma, head and neck, liver or kidney cancer.

The CDR3 bases are TGCAGTGCTGGGAAAACAGATACGCAGTATTTT. Amino acids: CSAGKTDTQYF. The rearrangement links TRBV20-1 to TRBJ2-3, with unresolved D. The CDR3 runs to 11 residues. Germline CDR1 and CDR2: DFQATT and SNEGSKA (reference sequence). Trimming shortened V by 5 bases and J by 3 bases, and 6 bases separated the two germline ends.